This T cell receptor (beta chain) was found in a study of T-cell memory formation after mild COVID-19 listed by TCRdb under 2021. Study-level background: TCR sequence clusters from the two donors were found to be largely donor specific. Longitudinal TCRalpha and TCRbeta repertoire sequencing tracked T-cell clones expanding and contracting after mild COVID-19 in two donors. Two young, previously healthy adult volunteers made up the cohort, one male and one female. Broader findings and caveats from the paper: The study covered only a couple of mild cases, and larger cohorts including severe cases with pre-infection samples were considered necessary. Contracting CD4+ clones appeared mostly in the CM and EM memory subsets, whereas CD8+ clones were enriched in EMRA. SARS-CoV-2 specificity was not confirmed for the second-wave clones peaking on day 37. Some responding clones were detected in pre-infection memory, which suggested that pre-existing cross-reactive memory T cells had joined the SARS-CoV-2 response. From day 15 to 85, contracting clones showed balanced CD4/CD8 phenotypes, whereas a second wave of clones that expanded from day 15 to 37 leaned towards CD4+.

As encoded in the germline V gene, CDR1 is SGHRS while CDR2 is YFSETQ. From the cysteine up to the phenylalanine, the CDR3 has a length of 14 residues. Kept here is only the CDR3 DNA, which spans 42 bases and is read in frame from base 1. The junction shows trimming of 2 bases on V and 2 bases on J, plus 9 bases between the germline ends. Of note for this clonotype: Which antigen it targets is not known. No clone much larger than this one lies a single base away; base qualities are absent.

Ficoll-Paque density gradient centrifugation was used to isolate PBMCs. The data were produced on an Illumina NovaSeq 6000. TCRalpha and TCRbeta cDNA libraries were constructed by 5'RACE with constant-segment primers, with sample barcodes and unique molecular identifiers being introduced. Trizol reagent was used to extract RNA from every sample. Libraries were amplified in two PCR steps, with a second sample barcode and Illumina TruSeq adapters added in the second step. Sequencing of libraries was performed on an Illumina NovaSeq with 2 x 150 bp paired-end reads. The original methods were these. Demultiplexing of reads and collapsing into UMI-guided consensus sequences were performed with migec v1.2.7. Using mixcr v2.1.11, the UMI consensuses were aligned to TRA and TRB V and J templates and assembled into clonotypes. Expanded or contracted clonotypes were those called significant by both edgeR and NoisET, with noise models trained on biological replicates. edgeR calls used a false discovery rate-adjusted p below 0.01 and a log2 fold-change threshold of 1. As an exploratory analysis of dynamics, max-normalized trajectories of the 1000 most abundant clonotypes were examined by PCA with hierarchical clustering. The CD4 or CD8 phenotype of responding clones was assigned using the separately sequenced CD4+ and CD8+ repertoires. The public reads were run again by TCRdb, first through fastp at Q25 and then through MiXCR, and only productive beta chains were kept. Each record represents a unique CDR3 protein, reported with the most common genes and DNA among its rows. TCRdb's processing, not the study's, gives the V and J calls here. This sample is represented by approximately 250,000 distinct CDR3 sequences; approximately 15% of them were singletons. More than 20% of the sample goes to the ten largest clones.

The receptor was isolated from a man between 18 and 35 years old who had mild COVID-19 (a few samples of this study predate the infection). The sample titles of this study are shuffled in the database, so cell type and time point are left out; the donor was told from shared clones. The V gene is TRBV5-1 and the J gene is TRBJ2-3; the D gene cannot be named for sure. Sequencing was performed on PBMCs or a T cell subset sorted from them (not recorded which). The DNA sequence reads TGCGCCAGCAGCTTCCCCAGGCCCACAGATACGCAGTATTTT. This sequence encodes CASSFPRPTDTQYF.